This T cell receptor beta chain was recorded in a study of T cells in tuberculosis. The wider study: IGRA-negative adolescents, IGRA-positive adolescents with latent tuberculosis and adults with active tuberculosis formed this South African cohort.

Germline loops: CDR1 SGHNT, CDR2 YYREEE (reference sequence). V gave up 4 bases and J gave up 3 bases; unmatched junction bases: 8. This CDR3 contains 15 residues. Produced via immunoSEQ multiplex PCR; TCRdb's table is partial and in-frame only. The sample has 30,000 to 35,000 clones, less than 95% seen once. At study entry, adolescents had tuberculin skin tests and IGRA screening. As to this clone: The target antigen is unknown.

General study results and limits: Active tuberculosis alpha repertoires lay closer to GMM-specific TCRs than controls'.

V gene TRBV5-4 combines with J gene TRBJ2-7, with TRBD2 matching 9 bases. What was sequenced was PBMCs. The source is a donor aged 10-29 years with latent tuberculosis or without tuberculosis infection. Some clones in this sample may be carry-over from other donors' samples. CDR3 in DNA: TGTGCCAGCAGCGGTCCGACTAGCGGATTCTACGAGCAGTACTTC. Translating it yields CASSGPTSGFYEQYF.